This T cell receptor beta chain originates from a study of T-cell reconstitution after alpha-beta-depleted transplantation in children. Unique molecular identifiers were incorporated into the prepared TCRbeta library. TCRdb redid the calling of the PCR reads with MiXCR, one entry per CDR3 protein. The sample lists about 270,000 distinct CDR3 sequences, about a tenth seen once, with around a tenth in the top ten. The ends were cut back, 2 bases at V and 1 base at J, with 9 bases in the middle. Looked up from germline, CDR1 is SGHTA and CDR2 is FQGTGA. This CDR3 has 14 residues. The chain uses TRBV7-3 and TRBJ2-7; a possible D gene is TRBD1 (5 bases). The sequences come from PBMCs from the stem cell graft donor, collected from the stem cell graft. The clonotype comes from a human donor who donated a stem cell graft to a child with SCID. The DNA of the CDR3 is TGTGCCAGCAGCTTAGATGGACATTCCTACGAGCAGTACTTC. Translating it yields CASSLDGHSYEQYF. The full variable domain, completed using reference TRBV7-3 and TRBJ2-7, is GAGVSQTPSNKVTEKGKYVELRCDPISGHTALYWYRQSLGQGPEFLIYFQGTGAADDSGLPNDRFFAVRPEGSVSTLKIQRTERGDSAVYLCASSLDGHSYEQYFGPGTRLTVT.